The next 20 T cell receptor beta chains were all read from a single sample in a study of T cells after yellow fever vaccination (dated by TCRdb to the late 2010s). The intended sense of this specimen's treatment or condition label: live attenuated yellow fever vaccine strain. Library preparation employed 5' RACE. TCRdb names Illumina HiSeq 2500 as the instrument used. The public reads were reanalyzed by TCRdb: fastp trimming at Q25, MiXCR alignment, in-frame beta chains only. Each entry merges the rows of one CDR3 protein and shows their most common DNA and genes. The table for this sample lists a few hundred thousand distinct CDR3 sequences; 11% of them were counted only once. The ten largest make up around 19% of the sample. The material was PBMCs, obtained on the day of the first yellow fever vaccination. All receptors derive from a man aged 18 to 29 who received the YFV17D yellow fever vaccine.

V and J are TRBV7-8 and TRBJ2-7, with a tentative D call TRBD2 (5 bases). V dropped 0 bases and J dropped 6 bases, with 12 bases sitting between them. CDR3 length: 14 amino acids. CDR1 SGHVS and CDR2 FQNEAQ come from the germline V gene. In nucleotides, the CDR3 is TGTGCCAGCAGCTTAGCCCGAGCGGACTTCGAGCAGTACGTC. Translating it yields CASSLARADFEQYV.

This clonotype appeared many times. The chain links TRBV6-5 to TRBJ1-1, with D perhaps TRBD1 (6 bases). The CDR3 is made up of 14 amino acids. In germline, CDR1 is MNHEY, CDR2 SVGAGI. V shed 2 bases and J shed 5 bases, with 12 bases lying between them. Here the CDR3 DNA reads TGTGCCAGCAGTTACACAACAGGGTGGACTGAAGCTTTCTTT. As protein: CASSYTTGWTEAFF.

The rearrangement uses TRBV3-1 and TRBJ1-4, with 8 bases identical to TRBD1. The CDR3 runs 14 residues. The germline V gene encodes CDR1 LGHDT and CDR2 YNNKEL (reference sequence). J gave up 8 bases and V 5 bases, and 7 bases lay outside the gene matches. CDR3 protein: CASSDRTGSEKLFF. As DNA, the CDR3 is TGTGCCAGCAGCGATCGGACAGGGTCGGAAAAACTGTTTTTT. Complete variable domain (other parts from reference TRBV3-1 and TRBJ1-4): DTAVSQTPKYLVTQMGNDKSIKCEQNLGHDTMYWYKQDSKKFLKIMFSYNNKELIINETVPNRFSPKSPDKAHLNLHINSLELGDSAVYFCASSDRTGSEKLFFGSGTQLSVL.

On this clonotype itself: This could be a read error, since a much larger clone is one nucleotide away. V is TRBV7-2 and J is TRBJ2-1; D is possibly TRBD2 (5 bases). The CDR3 totals 15 residues. V was trimmed by 5 bases and J by 8 bases, leaving 19 bases between them. Germline-derived CDR1 and CDR2 are SGHTA and FQGNSA. The CDR3 DNA sequence: TGTGCCAGCAGCACCGAAGGCGGGCTTAAGGATGAGCAGTTCTTC. The encoded protein is CASSTEGGLKDEQFF.

In its sample, this clonotype was seen a few times. The chain recombines TRBV10-3 with TRBJ2-7; 7 bases agree with TRBD1. The CDR3 covers 13 residues. V lost 6 bases and J lost 2; bases outside the gene matches: 4. Per germline, CDR1 ENHRY and CDR2 SYGVKD. The CDR3 loop is CAISGDSTYEQYF. CDR3 coding DNA: TGTGCCATCAGCGGGGACAGTACCTACGAGCAGTACTTC.

The chain uses TRBV7-3 and TRBJ2-1; possibly TRBD2 for D (6 bases). This CDR3 is 16 amino acids long. Trimming pared 6 bases from V and 4 bases from J, leaving 19 bases between. The germline CDR1 and CDR2 sequences are SGHTA and FQGTGA. In nucleotides, the CDR3 is TGTGCCAGCAGTCCCACACCGGGACTGACGTACAATGAGCAGTTCTTC. It encodes CASSPTPGLTYNEQFF. The variable domain in full, completed from reference TRBV7-3 and TRBJ2-1, reads GAGVSQTPSNKVTEKGKYVELRCDPISGHTALYWYRQSLGQGPEFLIYFQGTGAADDSGLPNDRFFAVRPEGSVSTLKIQRTERGDSAVYLCASSPTPGLTYNEQFFGPGTRLTVL.

This rearrangement joins TRBV13 to TRBJ2-6; possible D gene TRBD2, 6 bases. Trimming left V 5 bases short and J 2 bases short, with 13 bases between. This CDR3 is built from 16 residues. Germline lookup yields CDR1 PRHDT and CDR2 FYEKMQ (reference sequence). The CDR3 loop reads CASSRGGSAGANVLTF. CDR3 sequence (DNA): TGTGCCAGCAGCCGAGGAGGGAGTGCTGGGGCCAACGTCCTGACTTTC.

The chain uses TRBV5-6 and TRBJ2-5; D uncertain. CDR1 is SGHDT, CDR2 YYEEEE, per germline. Trimming stripped 1 base from V and 2 bases from J, with 6 bases between. The length of the CDR3 is 13 residues. The CDR3 protein is CASSLPTQETQYF. The CDR3 DNA follows: TGTGCCAGCAGCTTGCCTACACAAGAGACCCAGTACTTC. Variable domain in full (rest from reference TRBV5-6 and TRBJ2-5): DAGVTQSPTHLIKTRGQQVTLRCSPKSGHDTVSWYQQALGQGPQFIFQYYEEEERQRGNFPDRFSGHQFPNYSSELNVNALLLGDSALYLCASSLPTQETQYFGPGTRLLVL.

The V gene is TRBV9, the J gene TRBJ2-2, with 10 bases that match TRBD2. This CDR3 region has 17 residues. CDR1 is SGDLS, CDR2 YYNGEE, per germline. The V segment lost 1 base and the J segment 0 bases; nucleotides outside the gene matches: 3. CDR3 sequence (DNA): TGTGCCAGCAGCGTACAAAGCGGGGGGGCGAACACCGGGGAGCTGTTTTTT. Amino acid sequence: CASSVQSGGANTGELFF.

The chain employs TRBV24-1 and TRBJ2-7; tentative D call: TRBD2 (5 bases). The CDR3 consists of 15 residues. V shed 2 bases and J shed 5 bases, with 15 bases lying between them. Germline assignment: CDR1 KGHDR and CDR2 SFDVKD. The CDR3 coding sequence is TGTGCCACCAGTGATTCCCGAGGGTCTGGTAACGAGCAGTACTTC. Protein sequence: CATSDSRGSGNEQYF.

This clonotype was counted many times. CDR3 in amino acids: CASSRTSGQETQYF. In nucleotides, the CDR3 is TGTGCCAGCAGCCGGACTAGCGGCCAAGAGACCCAGTACTTC. The rearrangement joins TRBV5-4 to TRBJ2-5, with 10 positions matching TRBD2. Germline trimming cut 4 bases from V and 1 base from J; bases unmatched to any gene: 1. The CDR3 runs to 14 residues. The germline V gene encodes CDR1 SGHNT and CDR2 YYREEE (reference sequence). Full variable domain (outside the CDR3, taken from reference TRBV5-4 and TRBJ2-5): ETGVTQSPTHLIKTRGQQVTLRCSSQSGHNTVSWYQQALGQGPQFIFQYYREEENGRGNFPPRFSGLQFPNYSSELNVNALELDDSALYLCASSRTSGQETQYFGPGTRLLVL.

The chain recombines TRBV4-1 with TRBJ2-1; TRBD2 agrees at 13 bases. The CDR3 has 16 amino acids. Germline V gene data show CDR1 as MGHRA and CDR2 as YSYEKL. Trimming took 7 bases from V and 2 from J; bases not matched to a gene: 5. The CDR3 DNA sequence: TGCGCCAGCAACCGACTAGCGGGGGGCCCCTACAATGAGCAGTTCTTC. Translation gives CASNRLAGGPYNEQFF.

This clonotype has more than one count but fewer than ten. This chain uses TRBV7-2 with TRBJ1-5; 10 positions match TRBD1. Germline CDR1 and CDR2: SGHTA and FQGNSA. V lost 3 bases to trimming and J lost 3 bases; unmatched junction nucleotides: 5. The CDR3 has 16 amino acids. The CDR3 DNA follows: TGTGCCAGCAGCTTTACCGGGACAGGGGACAATCAGCCCCAGCATTTT. Translated: CASSFTGTGDNQPQHF.

This rearrangement joins TRBV20-1 to TRBJ2-1; D might be TRBD1 or TRBD2, each matching 5 bases. The germline V gene encodes CDR1 DFQATT and CDR2 SNEGSKA (reference sequence). This CDR3 region has 13 residues. V lost 3 bases, J lost 9 bases, and 15 bases lay in between. CDR3: CSASLPGPGEQFF. For the CDR3, the DNA is TGCAGTGCTAGTCTCCCGGGGCCCGGTGAGCAGTTCTTC.

The rearrangement joins TRBV9 to TRBJ2-7; perhaps TRBD2 as D (6 bases). The CDR3 is 13 residues long. The ends were cut back, 2 bases at V and 6 bases at J, with 12 bases in the middle. Germline V CDR1 and CDR2: SGDLS, YYNGEE. CDR3 DNA sequence: TGTGCCAGCAGCGTGAGCTCCGGGGGCGAGCAGTACGTC. Residues: CASSVSSGGEQYV.

CDR3 sequence: CASSYHPGVYEQYV. For the CDR3, the DNA is TGTGCCAGCAGTTACCATCCAGGGGTCTACGAGCAGTACGTC. The chain has TRBV6-2 or TRBV6-3 and TRBJ2-7; possible D gene TRBD1, 6 bases. The V end was cut by 2 bases, the J end by 3 bases, with 11 bases between. The CDR3 totals 14 residues. CDR1 and CDR2 from the germline V gene are MNHEY and SVGEGT.

The chain employs TRBV21-1 and TRBJ2-1; the DNA was not used to check the table's D call, TRBD1. TRBV21-1 is recorded as a pseudogene. This CDR3 is 20 amino acids long. The CDR3 here is CASSRQGEVVEKVILNEQFF. The CDR3 DNA follows: TGTGCCAGCAGCAGACAGGGCGAGGTGGTTGAGAAGGTTATCCTCAATGAGCAGTTCTTC.

This clonotype was seen more than once but under ten times. The chain links TRBV4-1 to TRBJ1-4; the D is unclear. V dropped 3 bases and J dropped 8 bases, with 16 bases sitting between them. This CDR3 region has 15 residues. Germline values: CDR1 MGHRA, CDR2 YSYEKL. CDR3 nucleotides: TGCGCCAGCAGCCAGAGAGGGATAGAAAACGAAAAACTGTTTTTT. This sequence encodes CASSQRGIENEKLFF.

This clonotype has a handful of counts. The rearrangement uses TRBV10-3 and TRBJ2-7, with a weak D call TRBD1 (6 bases). The CDR3 extends over 15 amino acids. The ends were cut back, 3 bases at V and 7 bases at J, with 19 bases in the middle. In germline, CDR1 is ENHRY, CDR2 SYGVKD. CDR3 sequence reads: CAISEGNRVNLEQYV. The CDR3 bases are TGTGCCATCAGTGAAGGGAACAGGGTAAATTTGGAGCAGTACGTC.

The J gene is TRBJ2-2, the V gene TRBV4-3; D uncertain. Germline V gives CDR1 LGHNA, CDR2 YSLEER. The CDR3 covers 15 residues. V gave up 4 bases and J gave up 6 bases, with 15 bases separating them. The CDR3 region is CASSLSGAQAGELFF. CDR3 in DNA: TGCGCCAGCAGCCTATCAGGTGCCCAGGCCGGGGAGCTGTTTTTT.